Following are 2 T cell receptor beta chains from one sample sequenced in a study of shared clonotypes between healthy human individuals. Profiling relied on immunoSEQ multiplex PCR, and the TCRdb table lists in-frame clones only, not all of them. The data contain some 1,600,000 clones, around 98% of them singletons. Sequences were obtained from naive CD4+ T cells sorted from blood. Subset of the sample: CD45RA+ positively selected. The receptors originated from a man between 25 and 39 years old in good health.

This clone was found once. The chain uses TRBV14 and TRBJ2-7; D unclear. V lost 0 bases and J 7 bases, leaving 10 bases between the germline ends. The CDR3 is 13 amino acids. CDR1 is SGHDN, CDR2 FVKESK, per germline. This CDR3 reads CASSQDGVREQYF. In DNA, the CDR3 is TGTGCCAGCAGCCAAGATGGGGTTAGGGAGCAGTACTTC.

This clone was observed a single time. The chain recombines TRBV6-1 with TRBJ2-3; no clear D gene. V lost 7 bases and J lost 2, with 10 bases in between. Germline V gives CDR1 MNHNS, CDR2 SASEGT. The CDR3 length is 13 residues. The CDR3 DNA follows: TGTGCCAGCAAGGACGGAGCCACAGATACGCAGTATTTT. Encoded protein: CASKDGATDTQYF.